The next 19 T cell receptor beta chains were all read from a single sample in a study of blood T cell repertoires in COVID-19. Profiled with immunoSEQ multiplex PCR; TCRdb holds only in-frame clones, not every one. This sample has about 290,000 clones, with around 90% found just once. Input material: PBMCs or T cells enriched from blood (not recorded which). The receptor source for this set is a woman in her forties who had recovered from COVID-19.

The V gene is TRBV3-1 (or the pseudogene TRBV3-2), the J gene TRBJ2-1; D may be TRBD2 (7 bases). CDR1 and CDR2 from the germline V gene are LGHDT and YNNKEL (reference sequence). The CDR3 covers 14 residues. Trimming removed 8 bases from V and 7 bases from J, with 18 bases in between. The CDR3 bases are TGTGCCAGCGGTAACACGGGGGGCTGGAATGAGCAGTTCTTC. Translation gives CASGNTGGWNEQFF.

The CDR3 loop reads CAWSPGPTGGREKLFF. The CDR3 DNA reads TGTGCCTGGAGTCCCGGCCCGACAGGGGGAAGGGAAAAACTGTTTTTT. This chain links TRBV30 with TRBJ1-4; 9 bases map to TRBD1. Losses at the gene ends were 2 bases for V and 8 bases for J; bases not matched to a gene: 12. The germline gives CDR1 GTSNPN, CDR2 SVGIG (reference sequence). The CDR3 runs 16 residues. The whole variable domain, remainder taken from reference TRBV30 and TRBJ1-4, is SQTIHQWPATLVQPVGSPLSLECTVEGTSNPNLYWYRQAAGRGLQLLFYSVGIGQISSEVPQNLSASRPQDRQFILSSKKLLLSDSGFYLCAWSPGPTGGREKLFFGSGTQLSVL.

The CDR3 DNA sequence: TGTGCCAGCAGCCAAGATAGGGCTAGCCATACGCAGTATTTT. Amino acid sequence: CASSQDRASHTQYF. The chain joins TRBV3-1 (or the pseudogene TRBV3-2) to TRBJ2-3; TRBD2 is a possible D gene (5 bases). Trimming removed 0 bases from V and 7 bases from J, with 11 bases in between. Per germline, CDR1 LGHDT and CDR2 YNNKEL (reference sequence). The CDR3 has 14 residues.

V is TRBV27 and J is TRBJ1-6; 7 positions agree with TRBD1. The CDR3 runs to 17 residues. In germline, CDR1 is MNHEY, CDR2 SMNVEV (reference sequence). With 7 bases clipped from V and 6 bases from J, the junction kept 15 bases outside the gene matches. CDR3 nucleotide sequence: TGTGCCAGCACCCGACAGGGTACGCGACTATCTAATTCACCCCTCCACTTT. Translated, it gives CASTRQGTRLSNSPLHF.

J is TRBJ2-2 and V is TRBV15; a weak D match, TRBD1 (6 bases). This CDR3 has 16 residues. Germline-derived CDR1 and CDR2 are LNHNV and YYDKDF (reference sequence). The V end lost 0 bases, the J end lost 5 bases, and 13 bases lay between the germline ends. The CDR3 loop is CATSRDRTEITGELFF. CDR3 DNA: TGTGCCACCAGCAGAGATCGGACAGAGATTACCGGGGAGCTGTTTTTT.

This clone was counted a single time. V gene TRBV27 combines with J gene TRBJ2-7; the match to TRBD2 covers 7 bases. Germline-derived CDR1 and CDR2 are MNHEY and SMNVEV (reference sequence). Germline trimming cut 6 bases from V and 4 bases from J; bases unmatched to any gene: 9. The CDR3 is 14 residues long. The CDR3, as DNA: TGTGCCAGCAGCCGTTACGGGGAGGGTTACGAGCAGTACTTC. Amino acids: CASSRYGEGYEQYF.

The V and J genes are TRBV6-2 or TRBV6-3 and TRBJ2-3; 12 bases are a match to TRBD2. The CDR3 sequence is 14 residues long. Germline V gives CDR1 MNHEY, CDR2 SVGEGT. J was trimmed by 6 bases and V by 6 bases; bases with no gene match: 4. The CDR3 sequence: CASSDTSGRDTQYF. The CDR3 coding sequence is TGTGCCAGCAGCGATACTAGCGGGAGGGATACGCAGTATTTT.

The chain employs TRBV7-9 and TRBJ1-5; the match to TRBD1 covers 9 bases. J was trimmed by 5 bases and V by 1 base; bases with no gene match: 12. CDR3 length equals 18 residues. Per germline, CDR1 SEHNR and CDR2 FQNEAQ (reference sequence). The CDR3, as DNA: TGTGCCAGCAGCTTAGGTATCGGGACAGGGCAAAAATATCAGCCCCAGCATTTT. This gives the protein CASSLGIGTGQKYQPQHF.

The rearrangement links TRBV14 to TRBJ2-3, with TRBD2 matching over 8 bases. Trimming cost V 4 bases and J 4 bases; bases outside gene matches: 13. Germline V CDR1 and CDR2: SGHDN, FVKESK. The length of the CDR3 is 17 residues. The CDR3 loop reads CASSRERLAPWADTQYF. Written as DNA, the CDR3 is TGTGCCAGCAGCCGTGAGAGACTAGCGCCCTGGGCAGATACGCAGTATTTT.

The CDR3 coding sequence is TGCAGCGGACAGGCGCCCACTGGGGCTTTCTTT. Its translation: CSGQAPTGAFF. The rearrangement joins TRBV20-1 to TRBJ1-1, with 7 bases lining up with TRBD1. The germline V gene encodes CDR1 DFQATT and CDR2 SNEGSKA (reference sequence). CDR3 length equals 11 residues.

V gene TRBV19 combines with J gene TRBJ1-5, with D possibly TRBD1 on 6 matching bases. The germline V gene has CDR1 LNHDA and CDR2 SQIVND (reference sequence). The CDR3 is 20 amino acids. V lost 0 bases, J lost 0 bases, and 21 bases lay in between. The chain's CDR3 is CASSIDRRGSQLYSNQPQHF. CDR3 bases: TGTGCCAGTAGTATAGATCGCAGGGGTTCGCAACTCTATAGCAATCAGCCCCAGCATTTT.

This clone was seen just once. CDR3 loop: CASSPGFSDTQYF. As DNA, the CDR3 is TGCGCCAGCAGCCCCGGTTTCTCAGATACGCAGTATTTT. The chain is built from TRBV5-1 and TRBJ2-3; D gene uncertain. The germline V gene has CDR1 SGHRS and CDR2 YFSETQ. The germline V and J ends were trimmed by 4 bases and 4 bases, with 10 bases remaining between them. This CDR3 region has 13 residues.

The chain is built from TRBV5-1 and TRBJ1-2; D not certain. This CDR3 spans 12 amino acids. V was pared by 0 bases and J by 6 bases, with 6 bases between. The germline CDR1 and CDR2 sequences are SGHRS and YFSETQ. In nucleotides, the CDR3 is TGCGCCAGCAGCTTGGGATCGGATGGCTACACCTTC. This translates into CASSLGSDGYTF. Looking up the rest from reference TRBV5-1 and TRBJ1-2 gives the full variable domain: KAGVTQTPRYLIKTRGQQVTLSCSPISGHRSVSWYQQTPGQGLQFLFEYFSETQRNKGNFPGRFSGRQFSNSRSEMNVSTLELGDSALYLCASSLGSDGYTFGSGTRLTVV.

The chain joins TRBV28 to TRBJ2-5; D uncertain. V was shortened by 6 bases and J by 9 bases, with 17 bases between the two germline ends. Germline loops: CDR1 MDHEN, CDR2 SYDVKM. This CDR3 spans 13 amino acids. The CDR3 nucleotides are TGTGCCAGCAGCAGCCCGGATCTTCGGGCCCAGTACTTC. Amino acid sequence: CASSSPDLRAQYF. Drawing the rest from reference TRBV28 and TRBJ2-5, the complete variable domain is DVKVTQSSRYLVKRTGEKVFLECVQDMDHENMFWYRQDPGLGLRLIYFSYDVKMKEKGDIPEGYSVSREKKERFSLILESASTNQTSMYLCASSSPDLRAQYFGPGTRLLVL.

The V call is TRBV7-2, the J call TRBJ2-3; the D gene is possibly TRBD2 (5 bases). Per germline, CDR1 SGHTA and CDR2 FQGNSA. CDR3 length: 15 amino acids. V was shortened by 2 bases and J by 0 bases, with 9 bases between the two germline ends. This CDR3 is CASSLISASTDTQYF. CDR3 coding DNA: TGTGCCAGCAGCTTAATTAGCGCGAGCACAGATACGCAGTATTTT. Filled out from reference TRBV7-2 and TRBJ2-3, the complete variable domain reads GAGVSQSPSNKVTEKGKDVELRCDPISGHTALYWYRQSLGQGLEFLIYFQGNSAPDKSGLPSDRFSAERTGGSVSTLTIQRTQQEDSAVYLCASSLISASTDTQYFGPGTRLTVL.

The gene calls are TRBV4-3 and TRBJ2-4; maybe TRBD1 (6 bases). Trimming removed 0 bases from V and 5 bases from J, with 17 bases in between. Germline loops: CDR1 LGHNA, CDR2 YSLEER. This CDR3 contains 17 residues. The CDR3 DNA sequence: TGCGCCAGCAGCCAAGATTCCGCGCAGGGGTCCGAAAACATTCAGTACTTC. This encodes CASSQDSAQGSENIQYF.

The chain couples TRBV2 to TRBJ2-6, with a possible D match to TRBD1 (6 bases). The CDR3 sequence is 16 residues long. The V end lost 5 bases, the J end lost 0 bases, and 11 bases lay between the germline ends. CDR1 is SNHLY, CDR2 FYNNEI, per germline. In nucleotides, the CDR3 is TGTGCCAGCAGTTTTGGACAGAGCTCTGGGGCCAACGTCCTGACTTTC. As protein: CASSFGQSSGANVLTF.

This clone was recorded once. The V call is TRBV7-9, the J call TRBJ1-1; perhaps TRBD1 as D (5 bases). The CDR3 loop spans 15 amino acids. The ends were cut back, 0 bases at V and 4 bases at J, with 12 bases in the middle. Per germline, CDR1 SEHNR and CDR2 FQNEAQ (reference sequence). The CDR3 coding sequence is TGTGCCAGCAGCTTAGCTCGGGGGGGTGGCACTGAAGCTTTCTTT. Translating gives CASSLARGGGTEAFF.

This chain uses TRBV30 with TRBJ1-2; 9 nucleotides align to TRBD1. This CDR3 comprises 12 residues. V gave up 3 bases and J gave up 6 bases; unmatched junction bases: 2. Germline CDR1 and CDR2: GTSNPN and SVGIG (reference sequence). The DNA of the CDR3 is TGTGCCTGGAGGACAGGGGGTGATGGCTACACCTTC. Amino acids: CAWRTGGDGYTF. The full variable domain, its missing parts supplied by reference TRBV30 and TRBJ1-2, is SQTIHQWPATLVQPVGSPLSLECTVEGTSNPNLYWYRQAAGRGLQLLFYSVGIGQISSEVPQNLSASRPQDRQFILSSKKLLLSDSGFYLCAWRTGGDGYTFGSGTRLTVV.